This entry concerns a single T cell receptor (beta chain). The antigen is undetermined. The source of the sample is a study of cytomegalovirus exposure and HLA in healthy donors. Across the study: Earlier work reported approximately 110 million unique TCR beta sequences from about 179 million T cells. Study findings and constraints: Clonal expansion, a later analysis showed, was greater in HLA-associated TCR beta chains than in equally common others. In a later analysis, DRB1 alleles had the most associated TCRs; HLA-C alleles the fewest.

The V gene's germline CDR1 is SNHLY and CDR2 FYNNEI. With 6 bases clipped from V and 6 bases from J, the junction kept 6 bases outside the gene matches. This CDR3 contains 13 residues. In the PCR, 60 Vbeta and 13 Jbeta primers were used. This table comes from immunoSEQ multiplex PCR, and its TCRdb copy is limited to in-frame clones, with some not included. The sample lists more than 85,000 clones, approximately 83% occurring once. This clonotype originated in a man aged 35 to 55 in good health and CMV-seronegative. The source material was PBMCs. The chain links TRBV2 to TRBJ2-7; 9 bases align to TRBD2. DNA of the CDR3: TGTGCCAGCAGGCGGGAGGGCCCCCTCGAGCAGTACTTC. Residues: CASRREGPLEQYF.